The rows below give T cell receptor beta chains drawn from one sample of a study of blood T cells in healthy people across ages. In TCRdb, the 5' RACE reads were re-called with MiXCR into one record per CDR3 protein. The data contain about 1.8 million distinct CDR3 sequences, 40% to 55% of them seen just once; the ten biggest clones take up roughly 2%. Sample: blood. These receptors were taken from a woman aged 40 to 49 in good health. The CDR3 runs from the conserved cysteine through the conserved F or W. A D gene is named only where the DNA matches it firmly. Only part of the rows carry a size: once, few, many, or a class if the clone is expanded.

CDR3aa: CSGNKLGTDTQYF
CDR3nt: TGCAGCGGGAACAAACTCGGAACAGATACGCAGTATTTT
j_gene: TRBJ2-3
d_gene: -
v_gene: TRBV29-1
abundance: -

CDR3aa: CASRQTGTAYGYTF
CDR3nt: TGTGCCAGCAGACAAACCGGGACAGCCTATGGCTACACCTTC
j_gene: TRBJ1-2
d_gene: TRBD1
v_gene: TRBV11-2
abundance: -

CDR3aa: CASSYEPPGGNYNEQFF
CDR3nt: TGTGCCAGCAGTTACGAGCCCCCAGGGGGCAACTACAATGAGCAGTTCTTC
j_gene: TRBJ2-1
d_gene: TRBD1
v_gene: TRBV6-2/TRBV6-3
abundance: few

CDR3aa: CSARDQFGGQPQHF
CDR3nt: TGCAGTGCTAGAGATCAGTTCGGCGGGCAGCCCCAGCATTTT
j_gene: TRBJ1-5
d_gene: -
v_gene: TRBV20-1
abundance: -

CDR3aa: CGGGGTDTQYF
CDR3nt: TGCGGGGGGGGTGGCACAGATACGCAGTATTTT
j_gene: TRBJ2-3
d_gene: TRBD2
v_gene: TRBV29-1
abundance: once

CDR3aa: CAIAGPVGGGAPDTQYF
CDR3nt: TGTGCCATCGCTGGGCCCGTCGGTGGGGGGGCCCCAGATACGCAGTATTTT
j_gene: TRBJ2-3
d_gene: -
v_gene: TRBV10-3
abundance: -

CDR3aa: CATSRQPPGQGRYEQYF
CDR3nt: TGTGCCACCAGCAGACAACCACCGGGACAGGGACGCTACGAGCAGTACTTC
j_gene: TRBJ2-7
d_gene: TRBD1
v_gene: TRBV15
abundance: few

CDR3aa: CASSLERGSQAENIQYF
CDR3nt: TGTGCCAGCAGTTTAGAGAGAGGGAGCCAAGCCGAAAACATTCAGTACTTC
j_gene: TRBJ2-4
d_gene: -
v_gene: TRBV28
abundance: -

CDR3aa: CASSILGRGRNYGYTF
CDR3nt: TGCGCCAGCAGCATACTGGGACGGGGGAGGAACTATGGCTACACCTTC
j_gene: TRBJ1-2
d_gene: -
v_gene: TRBV5-1
abundance: -

CDR3aa: CAISALQETQYF
CDR3nt: TGTGCCATCAGTGCCCTGCAAGAGACCCAGTACTTC
j_gene: TRBJ2-5
d_gene: -
v_gene: TRBV10-3
abundance: many

CDR3aa: CASSSQSRGSGTQPQHF
CDR3nt: TGTGCCAGCAGTTCCCAAAGTAGAGGGTCAGGAACTCAGCCCCAGCATTTT
j_gene: TRBJ1-5
d_gene: -
v_gene: TRBV27
abundance: once

CDR3aa: CASREEGTPRDEQFF
CDR3nt: TGTGCCAGCAGGGAGGAAGGGACACCCAGAGATGAGCAGTTCTTC
j_gene: TRBJ2-1
d_gene: -
v_gene: TRBV6-1
abundance: few

CDR3aa: CASRRGTGTDTQYF
CDR3nt: TGTGCCAGCCGACGGGGGACAGGGACAGATACGCAGTATTTT
j_gene: TRBJ2-3
d_gene: TRBD1
v_gene: TRBV12-3/TRBV12-4
abundance: -

CDR3aa: CASSPIGGGPNEQFF
CDR3nt: TGTGCCAGCAGCCCCATCGGCGGGGGGCCAAATGAGCAGTTCTTC
j_gene: TRBJ2-1
d_gene: TRBD2
v_gene: TRBV6-2/TRBV6-3
abundance: -

CDR3aa: CASTEIRGPAYEQYF
CDR3nt: TGTGCCAGCACCGAAATCAGGGGGCCTGCCTACGAGCAGTACTTC
j_gene: TRBJ2-7
d_gene: TRBD1
v_gene: TRBV28
abundance: few

CDR3aa: CSVGGTPQETQYF
CDR3nt: TGCAGCGTTGGTGGGACTCCCCAAGAGACCCAGTACTTC
j_gene: TRBJ2-5
d_gene: -
v_gene: TRBV29-1
abundance: once

CDR3aa: CSVERQFEAFF
CDR3nt: TGCAGCGTTGAAAGGCAGTTTGAAGCTTTCTTT
j_gene: TRBJ1-1
d_gene: -
v_gene: TRBV29-1
abundance: -

CDR3aa: CSARATFTGTESSYEQYF
CDR3nt: TGCAGTGCTAGAGCAACCTTCACCGGGACAGAGAGCTCCTACGAGCAGTACTTC
j_gene: TRBJ2-7
d_gene: TRBD1
v_gene: TRBV20-1
abundance: -

CDR3aa: CASNRLAGRRPTDTQYF
CDR3nt: TGTGCCAGCAACCGACTAGCGGGGCGAAGACCCACAGATACGCAGTATTTT
j_gene: TRBJ2-3
d_gene: TRBD2
v_gene: TRBV6-6
abundance: -

CDR3aa: CASSSMTGDNQPQHF
CDR3nt: TGTGCCAGCAGTTCCATGACAGGGGACAATCAGCCCCAGCATTTT
j_gene: TRBJ1-5
d_gene: TRBD1
v_gene: TRBV28
abundance: -

CDR3aa: CASATGGAEKLFF
CDR3nt: TGTGCCAGCGCAACAGGGGGCGCGGAAAAACTGTTTTTT
j_gene: TRBJ1-4
d_gene: TRBD1
v_gene: TRBV7-9
abundance: -

CDR3aa: CASSLWDRVSSSTDTQYF
CDR3nt: TGCGCCAGCAGCTTGTGGGACAGGGTATCCTCTAGCACAGATACGCAGTATTTT
j_gene: TRBJ2-3
d_gene: TRBD1
v_gene: TRBV5-1
abundance: -

CDR3aa: CASSPKTGTFWTQYF
CDR3nt: TGTGCCAGCTCGCCAAAGACAGGGACCTTTTGGACCCAGTACTTC
j_gene: TRBJ2-5
d_gene: TRBD1
v_gene: TRBV18
abundance: once

CDR3aa: CSAVLAGESETQYF
CDR3nt: TGCAGTGCGGTTCTAGCGGGGGAATCGGAGACCCAGTACTTC
j_gene: TRBJ2-5
d_gene: TRBD2
v_gene: TRBV20-1
abundance: -

CDR3aa: CASTPRGGEGYTF
CDR3nt: TGTGCCAGCACCCCCAGAGGCGGGGAAGGCTACACCTTC
j_gene: TRBJ1-2
d_gene: -
v_gene: TRBV7-2
abundance: -

CDR3aa: CASSLIAASYNEQFF
CDR3nt: TGTGCCAGCTCACTTATAGCGGCCTCCTACAATGAGCAGTTCTTC
j_gene: TRBJ2-1
d_gene: -
v_gene: TRBV18
abundance: -

CDR3aa: CSAKPLTGNNYGYTF
CDR3nt: TGCAGTGCCAAACCCCTGACAGGGAATAACTATGGCTACACCTTC
j_gene: TRBJ1-2
d_gene: TRBD1
v_gene: TRBV20-1
abundance: -

CDR3aa: CASRATSGRASEQFF
CDR3nt: TGTGCCAGCAGGGCTACTAGCGGGAGGGCCTCTGAGCAGTTCTTC
j_gene: TRBJ2-1
d_gene: TRBD2
v_gene: TRBV2
abundance: few

CDR3aa: CATGTSVVETQYF
CDR3nt: TGTGCCACCGGGACTAGCGTGGTGGAGACCCAGTACTTC
j_gene: TRBJ2-5
d_gene: TRBD2
v_gene: TRBV7-9
abundance: -

CDR3aa: CASRIGVQETQYF
CDR3nt: TGCGCCAGCAGAATAGGGGTGCAAGAGACCCAGTACTTC
j_gene: TRBJ2-5
d_gene: -
v_gene: TRBV10-2
abundance: few

CDR3aa: CSVVRGNSGANVLTF
CDR3nt: TGCAGCGTGGTCCGGGGCAACTCTGGGGCCAACGTCCTGACTTTC
j_gene: TRBJ2-6
d_gene: -
v_gene: TRBV29-1
abundance: -

CDR3aa: CAISESWQGESTDTQYF
CDR3nt: TGTGCCATCAGTGAGTCTTGGCAGGGGGAGAGCACAGATACGCAGTATTTT
j_gene: TRBJ2-3
d_gene: TRBD1
v_gene: TRBV10-3
abundance: -

CDR3aa: CASSLEVADTQYF
CDR3nt: TGTGCCAGCAGCTTAGAAGTGGCTGATACGCAGTATTTT
j_gene: TRBJ2-3
d_gene: -
v_gene: TRBV7-9
abundance: few

CDR3aa: CSARSGQGLNYGYTF
CDR3nt: TGCAGTGCTAGATCCGGACAGGGCCTTAACTATGGCTACACCTTC
j_gene: TRBJ1-2
d_gene: TRBD1
v_gene: TRBV20-1
abundance: -

CDR3aa: CASSQARRGDQFF
CDR3nt: TGTGCCAGCAGCCAAGCCCGCCGGGGGGATCAGTTCTTC
j_gene: TRBJ2-1
d_gene: TRBD2
v_gene: TRBV6-1
abundance: once

CDR3aa: CASSSLPGNTEAFF
CDR3nt: TGTGCCAGCAGCTCCCTACCCGGGAACACTGAAGCTTTCTTT
j_gene: TRBJ1-1
d_gene: -
v_gene: TRBV7-6
abundance: -

CDR3aa: CASSFEGIQPQHF
CDR3nt: TGTGCCAGCAGCTTCGAGGGGATTCAGCCCCAGCATTTT
j_gene: TRBJ1-5
d_gene: -
v_gene: TRBV7-9
abundance: -

CDR3aa: CSVRAGVKLAKNIQYF
CDR3nt: TGCAGCGTCCGAGCGGGGGTCAAGTTAGCCAAAAACATTCAGTACTTC
j_gene: TRBJ2-4
d_gene: TRBD2
v_gene: TRBV29-1
abundance: many

CDR3aa: CASSPLAGPNEGIQYF
CDR3nt: TGTGCCAGCAGCCCCCTAGCGGGTCCGAACGAGGGAATTCAGTACTTC
j_gene: TRBJ2-4
d_gene: TRBD2
v_gene: TRBV9
abundance: few

CDR3aa: CAGRGAERGIPSEQYF
CDR3nt: TGTGCCGGCCGTGGCGCCGAGAGGGGTATCCCCTCCGAGCAGTACTTC
j_gene: TRBJ2-7
d_gene: -
v_gene: TRBV14
abundance: -

CDR3aa: CASSLGGGEGGYTF
CDR3nt: TGTGCCAGCAGTTTAGGTGGTGGAGAAGGTGGCTACACCTTC
j_gene: TRBJ1-2
d_gene: -
v_gene: TRBV12-3/TRBV12-4
abundance: few

CDR3aa: CASSLTQGQYF
CDR3nt: TGTGCCAGCAGCTTGACTCAAGGGCAGTACTTC
j_gene: TRBJ2-5
d_gene: -
v_gene: TRBV5-5
abundance: few

CDR3aa: CASSPDRGQTYEQYF
CDR3nt: TGTGCCAGCAGCCCGGACAGGGGGCAAACCTACGAGCAGTACTTC
j_gene: TRBJ2-7
d_gene: TRBD1
v_gene: TRBV28
abundance: -

CDR3aa: CASSQLTWTGPRESYEQYF
CDR3nt: TGTGCCAGCAGCCAACTAACTTGGACAGGTCCAAGAGAGAGCTACGAGCAGTACTTC
j_gene: TRBJ2-7
d_gene: TRBD1
v_gene: TRBV14
abundance: -

CDR3aa: CASSYRGDQPQHF
CDR3nt: TGTGCTAGTTCTTACCGGGGAGATCAGCCCCAGCATTTT
j_gene: TRBJ1-5
d_gene: -
v_gene: TRBV12-5
abundance: -

CDR3aa: CAISSGGTVYNEQFF
CDR3nt: TGTGCCATCAGTTCTGGAGGGACAGTATACAATGAGCAGTTCTTC
j_gene: TRBJ2-1
d_gene: -
v_gene: TRBV10-3
abundance: once

CDR3aa: CSARQEANYGYTF
CDR3nt: TGCAGTGCTAGGCAGGAAGCTAACTATGGCTACACCTTC
j_gene: TRBJ1-2
d_gene: -
v_gene: TRBV20-1
abundance: -

CDR3aa: CASSLDSGDGNIQYF
CDR3nt: TGTGCCAGCAGTTTAGATTCAGGGGACGGAAACATTCAGTACTTC
j_gene: TRBJ2-4
d_gene: -
v_gene: TRBV12-3/TRBV12-4
abundance: -

CDR3aa: CATSRERRGYQETQYF
CDR3nt: TGTGCCACCAGCAGAGAGCGCAGGGGGTACCAAGAGACCCAGTACTTC
j_gene: TRBJ2-5
d_gene: TRBD1
v_gene: TRBV15
abundance: -

CDR3aa: CSARGRGTSGSGRETQYF
CDR3nt: TGCAGTGCTAGAGGGAGGGGGACTAGCGGGTCGGGCAGGGAGACCCAGTACTTC
j_gene: TRBJ2-5
d_gene: TRBD2
v_gene: TRBV20-1
abundance: -

CDR3aa: CASGAQLGQETQYF
CDR3nt: TGTGCCAGCGGTGCGCAGCTAGGGCAAGAGACCCAGTACTTC
j_gene: TRBJ2-5
d_gene: -
v_gene: TRBV12-3/TRBV12-4
abundance: -

CDR3aa: CASSLAADSGYNEQFF
CDR3nt: TGCGCCAGCAGCTTGGCCGCGGATTCTGGCTACAATGAGCAGTTCTTC
j_gene: TRBJ2-1
d_gene: -
v_gene: TRBV5-1
abundance: -

CDR3aa: CASSLAHGTGSPETQYF
CDR3nt: TGCGCCAGCAGCTTGGCCCACGGGACAGGGTCGCCGGAGACCCAGTACTTC
j_gene: TRBJ2-5
d_gene: TRBD1
v_gene: TRBV5-1
abundance: few

CDR3aa: CSAAYPGQGSYEQYF
CDR3nt: TGCAGTGCTGCCTATCCGGGACAGGGATCCTACGAGCAGTACTTC
j_gene: TRBJ2-7
d_gene: TRBD1
v_gene: TRBV20-1
abundance: -